This T cell receptor beta chain emerged from a study of OX40 agonist ivuxolimab in advanced cancers. The table came from immunoSEQ multiplex PCR; TCRdb's copy has only in-frame clones and leaves some out. The sample consists of about 35,000 clones, 92% of them appearing once. The TCR was taken from an adult with an advanced solid tumor such as melanoma, head and neck, liver or kidney cancer. This specimen consisted of CD4+ or CD8+ T cells sorted from blood, obtained in a trial of the OX40 agonist ivuxolimab.

CDR3 protein: CASSLVHYGYTF. CDR3 DNA sequence: TGTGCCAGCTCTCTAGTGCACTATGGCTACACCTTC. This sequence joins TRBV28 and TRBJ1-2; D not resolved. CDR1 is MDHEN, CDR2 SYDVKM, per germline. Trimming took 8 bases from V and 3 from J, leaving 10 bases between them. This CDR3 has 12 residues.